This T cell receptor (beta chain) was recorded in a study of shared clonotypes between healthy human individuals. The CDR3 length is 15 residues. V shed 4 bases, J shed 7 bases, and the junction held 7 bases outside the gene matches. Germline CDR1 SGHRS, CDR2 YFSETQ. The repertoire was sequenced with immunoSEQ multiplex PCR; TCRdb's copy has only in-frame clones and lacks some. The sample has 2.5 million or so clones, 90% to 95% seen once. The TCR sequence derives from a man aged 18 to 29 in good health. Sequencing was carried out using naive CD4+ T cells sorted from blood. Subset here: CD45RA+ positively selected. The rearrangement links TRBV5-1 to TRBJ2-1; 11 bases are a match to TRBD2. CDR3 DNA: TGCGCCAGCAGCGAAGGGACTAGCGGAAGTAATGAGCAGTTCTTC. It specifies CASSEGTSGSNEQFF.